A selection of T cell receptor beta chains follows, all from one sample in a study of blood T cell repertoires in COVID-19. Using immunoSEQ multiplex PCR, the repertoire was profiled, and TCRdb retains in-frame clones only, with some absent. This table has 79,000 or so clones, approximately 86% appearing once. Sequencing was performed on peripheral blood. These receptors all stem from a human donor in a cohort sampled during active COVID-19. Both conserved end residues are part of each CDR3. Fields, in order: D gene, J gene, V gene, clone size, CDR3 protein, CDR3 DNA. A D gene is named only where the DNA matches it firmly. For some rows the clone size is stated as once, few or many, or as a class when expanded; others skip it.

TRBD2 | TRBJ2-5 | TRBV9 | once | CASSVGLAGAETQYF | TGTGCCAGCAGCGTAGGCCTAGCGGGGGCAGAGACCCAGTACTTC
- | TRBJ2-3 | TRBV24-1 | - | CATGDTLTDTQYF | TGTGCCACAGGGGACACCCTCACAGATACGCAGTATTTT
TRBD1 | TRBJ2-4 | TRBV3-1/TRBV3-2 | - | CASSHRTGVNIQYF | TGTGCCAGCAGCCACCGGACAGGAGTGAACATTCAGTACTTC
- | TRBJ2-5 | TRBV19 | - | CASSPLTEKQETQYF | TGTGCCAGTAGTCCTCTGACAGAGAAACAAGAGACCCAGTACTTC
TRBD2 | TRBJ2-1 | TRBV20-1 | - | CSASWALTSGTNEQFF | TGCAGTGCTAGTTGGGCTTTGACTAGCGGGACTAATGAGCAGTTCTTC
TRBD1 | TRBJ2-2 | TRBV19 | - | CASSMSPGGGSAGELFF | TGTGCCAGTAGTATGTCCCCAGGGGGCGGATCTGCCGGGGAGCTGTTTTTT
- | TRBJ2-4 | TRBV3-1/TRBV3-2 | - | CASSQGQFLNIQYF | TGTGCCAGCAGCCAAGGACAGTTCCTAAACATTCAGTACTTC
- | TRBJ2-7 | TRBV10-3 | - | CAISYRDSTYEQYF | TGTGCCATCAGCTACCGGGACTCCACCTACGAGCAGTACTTC
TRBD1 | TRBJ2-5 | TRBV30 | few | CAWSAVQGGTQYF | TGTGCCTGGAGTGCCGTACAGGGGGGGACCCAGTACTTC
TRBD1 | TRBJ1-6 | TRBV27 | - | CASSLWSPRGRLVPESPLHF | TGTGCCAGCAGTTTATGGTCCCCCAGGGGGCGATTGGTCCCTGAATCACCCCTCCACTTT
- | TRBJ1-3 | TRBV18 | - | CASSPRAVGAGNTIYF | TGTGCCAGCTCACCACGGGCAGTCGGGGCTGGAAACACCATATATTTT
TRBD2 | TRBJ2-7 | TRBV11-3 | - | CASSTGGDIYEQYF | TGTGCCAGCAGTACCGGGGGGGATATCTACGAGCAGTACTTC
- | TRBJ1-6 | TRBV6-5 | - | CASFPRGFNSPLHF | TGTGCCAGCTTCCCTCGGGGGTTTAATTCACCCCTCCACTTT
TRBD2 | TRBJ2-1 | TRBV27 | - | CASRPTVAGGYNEQFF | TGTGCCAGCAGGCCAACTGTAGCGGGAGGTTATAATGAGCAGTTCTTC
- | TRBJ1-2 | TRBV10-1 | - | CASSGGLYGYTF | TGCGCCAGCAGTGGAGGGCTTTATGGCTACACCTTC
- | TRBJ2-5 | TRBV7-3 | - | CASSLVAGIQETQYF | TGTGCCAGCAGCTTAGTTGCAGGGATCCAAGAGACCCAGTACTTC
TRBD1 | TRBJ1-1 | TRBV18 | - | CASSQRTGREAFF | TGTGCCAGCTCACAACGGACAGGGAGGGAAGCTTTCTTT
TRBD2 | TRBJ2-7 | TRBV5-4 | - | CASSLTSGRSYEQYF | TGTGCCAGCAGCCTAACTAGCGGGAGGTCCTACGAGCAGTACTTC
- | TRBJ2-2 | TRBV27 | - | CASSFLNTGELFF | TGTGCCAGCAGTTTCTTAAACACCGGGGAGCTGTTTTTT
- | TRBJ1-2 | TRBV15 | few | CATSRPGLSGGEGYTF | TGTGCCACCAGCAGACCCGGGCTCTCAGGAGGGGAAGGCTACACCTTC
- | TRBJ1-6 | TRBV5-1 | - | CASSLKDGGSSYNSPLHF | TGCGCCAGCAGCCTCAAAGACGGAGGGAGCTCCTATAATTCACCCCTCCACTTT
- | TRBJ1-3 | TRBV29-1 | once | CSVMHPRGGNTIYF | TGCAGCGTAATGCATCCGCGGGGCGGAAACACCATATATTTT
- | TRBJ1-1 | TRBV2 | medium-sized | CASTGWGDTEAFF | TGTGCCAGCACCGGGTGGGGGGACACTGAAGCTTTCTTT
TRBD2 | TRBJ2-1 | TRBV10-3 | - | CAISEWEGLGEGEQFF | TGTGCCATCAGTGAGTGGGAGGGGCTCGGCGAGGGTGAGCAGTTCTTC
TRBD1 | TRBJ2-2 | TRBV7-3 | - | CASSSGTGDSGELFF | TGTGCCAGCAGCTCCGGGACAGGGGACTCCGGGGAGCTGTTTTTT
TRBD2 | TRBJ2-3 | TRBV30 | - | CAWSVSSGSGESTDTQYF | TGTGCCTGGAGTGTTTCTAGCGGGAGCGGGGAAAGCACAGATACGCAGTATTTT
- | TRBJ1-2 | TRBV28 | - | CASSRPQGKVYGYTF | TGTGCCAGCAGTCGACCACAGGGAAAGGTCTATGGCTACACCTTC
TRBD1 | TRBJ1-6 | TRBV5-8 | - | CASKRGQGIYPLHF | TGTGCCAGCAAACGGGGACAGGGAATATACCCCCTCCACTTT
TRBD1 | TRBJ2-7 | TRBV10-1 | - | CARQGDYEQYF | TGCGCCCGACAGGGAGACTACGAGCAGTACTTC
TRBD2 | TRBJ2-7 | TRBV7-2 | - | CASSWEGSSYEQYF | TGTGCCAGCTCTTGGGAGGGGAGCTCCTACGAGCAGTACTTC
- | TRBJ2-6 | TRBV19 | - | CASSKAGTNVLTF | TGTGCCAGTAGTAAGGCGGGTACCAACGTCCTGACTTTC
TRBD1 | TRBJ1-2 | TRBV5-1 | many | CASSAGTGGFGYTF | TGCGCCAGCAGCGCCGGGACAGGGGGCTTCGGCTACACCTTC
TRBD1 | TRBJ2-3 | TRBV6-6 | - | CASSIAGGLADTQYF | TGTGCCAGCAGTATCGCAGGGGGCCTCGCAGATACGCAGTATTTT
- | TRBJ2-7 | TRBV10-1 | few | CASSEFQGGLYEQYF | TGCGCCAGCAGTGAGTTCCAGGGAGGACTTTACGAGCAGTACTTC
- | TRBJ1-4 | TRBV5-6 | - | CASSDDGSRNEKLFF | TGTGCCAGCAGCGACGACGGGTCGAGAAATGAAAAACTGTTTTTT
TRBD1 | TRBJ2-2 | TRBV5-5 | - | CASSLQGANTGELFF | TGTGCCAGCAGCTTACAGGGGGCGAACACCGGGGAGCTGTTTTTT
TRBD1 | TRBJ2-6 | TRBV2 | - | CASSDQGAGANVLTF | TGTGCCAGCAGTGACCAGGGGGCAGGGGCCAACGTCCTGACTTTC
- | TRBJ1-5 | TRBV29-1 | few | CSAATGVNQPQHF | TGCAGCGCTGCGACCGGGGTCAATCAGCCCCAGCATTTT
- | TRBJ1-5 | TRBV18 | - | CASSRDGNQPQHF | TGTGCCAGCTCACGAGATGGCAATCAGCCCCAGCATTTT
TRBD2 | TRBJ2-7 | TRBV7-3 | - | CASSLQPSGEQYF | TGTGCCAGCAGCTTACAACCTAGCGGCGAGCAGTACTTC